This T cell receptor beta chain was recorded in a study of T cell responses to AZD1222 COVID-19 vaccine. This CDR3 is built from 13 residues. Germline-derived CDR1 and CDR2 are WSHSY and SAAADI. The ends lost 2 bases at V and 10 bases at J; junction bases unmatched: 7. Assay used: immunoSEQ multiplex PCR; TCRdb lists only in-frame clones, some missing. The sample lists fewer than 150,000 clones; 85% to 95% were seen once. About this clone: The antigen remains unidentified.

Study-level results: Targeting of unmutated variant regions was reportedly seen in nearly half of spike-specific TCRs. Donor demographics were predominantly white British with a female majority; clonal diversity may be underestimated. A rise in Spike-specific TCR breadth and depth followed two AZD1222 doses.

This sequence originates from an adult in good health. The chain uses TRBV10-2 and TRBJ2-7; 8 positions match TRBD2. The material was peripheral blood, obtained on day 0 of AZD1222 vaccination. The CDR3 DNA is TGCGCCAGCAGTGAGGTCGAGCGGGGGAGACAGTACTTC. Translating gives CASSEVERGRQYF.